Listed here are 27 T cell receptor beta chains from one sample, sequenced in a study of T cell responses to AZD1222 COVID-19 vaccine. Assay used: immunoSEQ multiplex PCR; TCRdb lists only in-frame clones, some missing. The sample lists 100,000 to 150,000 clones, more than 85% occurring once. Sequencing used peripheral blood, obtained 28 days after the second AZD1222 dose. Receptors were obtained from an adult who received the AZD1222 COVID-19 vaccine.

The genes are TRBV3-1 (or the pseudogene TRBV3-2) and TRBJ1-1, with D unresolved. Germline-derived CDR1 and CDR2 are LGHDT and YNNKEL (reference sequence). V dropped 1 base and J dropped 5 bases, with 8 bases sitting between them. This CDR3 has 13 residues. CDR3 loop: CASSQVKETEAFF. CDR3 nucleotides: TGTGCCAGCAGCCAAGTTAAGGAAACTGAAGCTTTCTTT.

This clone is a singleton in its sample. The CDR3 protein is CASSGWGIGSGNTIYF. CDR3 DNA: TGTGCCAGCTCAGGTTGGGGGATCGGCTCTGGAAACACCATATATTTT. The genes are TRBV18 and TRBJ1-3; tentative D call: TRBD1 (5 bases). CDR1 is KGHSH, CDR2 LQKENI, per germline. The CDR3 extends over 16 amino acids. V was trimmed by 5 bases and J by 0 bases, leaving 14 bases between them.

This chain uses TRBV12-3 or TRBV12-4 with TRBJ1-1; D is undetermined. This CDR3 has 13 residues. Deletions cut 6 bases from V and 6 bases from J, with 14 bases between. The CDR3 DNA sequence: TGTGCCAGCAGGATTGGGGAGTCCCCTGAAGCTTTCTTT. Translated: CASRIGESPEAFF.

The chain uses TRBV7-2 and TRBJ2-7; D is uncertain. Trimming pared 8 bases from V and 0 bases from J, leaving 14 bases between. The CDR3 covers 14 residues. Germline CDR1 reads SGHTA; CDR2 reads FQGNSA. The CDR3 region is CASGPMWDSYEQYF. CDR3 coding DNA: TGTGCCAGCGGCCCGATGTGGGACTCCTACGAGCAGTACTTC.

V gene TRBV5-1 combines with J gene TRBJ2-2, with D perhaps matching TRBD2 (6 bases). The CDR3 is made up of 15 amino acids. Germline V gene sequence: CDR1 SGHRS, CDR2 YFSETQ. V lost 0 bases to trimming and J lost 2 bases, with 8 bases between them. DNA of the CDR3: TGCGCCAGCAGCTTGGGCGGGGCAAACACCGGGGAGCTGTTTTTT. It yields the protein CASSLGGANTGELFF.

The chain has TRBV5-4 and TRBJ2-2; 8 bases line up with TRBD1. The CDR3 contains 19 residues. Germline CDR1 is SGHNT and CDR2 is YYREEE (reference sequence). The ends lost 4 bases at V and 4 bases at J; junction bases unmatched: 18. The CDR3 loop is CASSNGQGRVSLGTGELFF. CDR3 DNA: TGTGCCAGCAGCAACGGACAGGGCCGGGTGTCACTCGGCACCGGGGAGCTGTTTTTT.

The J gene is TRBJ2-1, the V gene TRBV5-6; 11 bases fit TRBD1. This CDR3 has 17 amino acids. V lost 4 bases to trimming and J lost 5 bases; unmatched junction nucleotides: 11. The germline V gene encodes CDR1 SGHDT and CDR2 YYEEEE. CDR3 coding DNA: TGTGCCAGCAGCGAGACCGGGACAGGGGGGAGGGACAATGAGCAGTTCTTC. The encoded protein is CASSETGTGGRDNEQFF.

V is TRBV4-2 and J is TRBJ1-3; 7 bases match TRBD1. After removal of 1 base from V and 2 bases from J, the junction contained 8 bases not matched to a gene. The CDR3 is 17 residues long. Germline V gene lookup returns CDR1 LGHNA and CDR2 YNFKEQ. CDR3 sequence reads: CASSQVRNRGAGNTIYF. DNA for the CDR3: TGTGCCAGCAGCCAAGTGCGAAACAGGGGAGCTGGAAACACCATATATTTT.

This chain connects TRBV6-2 or TRBV6-3 to TRBJ2-1; 7 bases line up with TRBD2. Germline V lookup: CDR1 MNHEY, CDR2 SVGEGT. The junction had 10 bases not matched to a gene; V was cut back by 5 bases and J by 6 bases. The CDR3 totals 15 residues. The CDR3 DNA reads as TGTGCCAGCAGTACACGGACTAGAGCGCTCAATGAGCAGTTCTTC. It is translated as CASSTRTRALNEQFF.

J is TRBJ2-5 and V is TRBV29-1, with 8 bases aligning to TRBD2. This CDR3 spans 14 amino acids. Trimming took 8 bases from V and 5 from J; bases not matched to a gene: 13. CDR1 SQVTM and CDR2 ANQGSEA come from the germline V gene. The CDR3 here is CSMHPLAGRETQYF. In DNA form, the CDR3 reads TGCAGCATGCATCCCTTAGCGGGAAGGGAGACCCAGTACTTC.

The chain couples TRBV6-2 or TRBV6-3 to TRBJ2-7; D might be TRBD1 (8 bases). Germline CDR1 and CDR2: MNHEY and SVGEGT. The germline V and J ends were trimmed by 5 bases and 1 base, with 18 bases remaining between them. CDR3 length equals 16 residues. The CDR3 spells CASSDQGQGGSYEQYF. The CDR3 DNA sequence: TGTGCCAGCAGTGACCAAGGACAGGGAGGGTCCTACGAGCAGTACTTC.

This chain links TRBV12-3 or TRBV12-4 with TRBJ1-2, with 9 nucleotides matching TRBD1. J was trimmed by 4 bases and V by 6 bases; bases with no gene match: 3. The CDR3 runs to 13 residues. The CDR3 loop reads CASRQTGGYGYTF. In DNA form, the CDR3 reads TGTGCCAGCAGACAGACAGGGGGCTATGGCTACACCTTC.

The chain couples TRBV11-2 to TRBJ1-5; D might be TRBD1 (6 bases). The V gene's germline CDR1 is SGHAT and CDR2 FQNNGV. V dropped 3 bases and J dropped 3 bases, with 15 bases sitting between them. CDR3 length: 16 amino acids. In DNA, the CDR3 is TGTGCCAGCAGCTTTACCGGGACACAATACAATCAGCCCCAGCATTTT. This gives the protein CASSFTGTQYNQPQHF.

The V and J genes are TRBV9 and TRBJ1-1, with unresolved D. The CDR3 spans 15 residues. CDR1 is SGDLS and CDR2 is YYNGEE in the germline V gene. With 0 bases removed from V and 1 base from J, the gap between germline ends came to 10 bases. The CDR3 is CASSVGAGRNTEAFF. The CDR3 DNA follows: TGTGCCAGCAGCGTAGGGGCAGGACGGAACACTGAAGCTTTCTTT.

The chain couples TRBV7-8 to TRBJ1-2, with D unclear. The CDR3 has 13 amino acids. Germline V gives CDR1 SGHVS, CDR2 FQNEAQ. V lost 5 bases and J lost 4, with 11 bases in between. CDR3 region: CASSRTVRYGYTF. For the CDR3, the DNA is TGTGCCAGCAGCCGCACAGTGCGCTATGGCTACACCTTC.

The chain uses TRBV19 and TRBJ2-3, with D possibly matching TRBD1 (5 bases). CDR1 and CDR2 from the germline V gene are LNHDA and SQIVND (reference sequence). V shed 3 bases and J shed 6 bases, with 16 bases lying between them. This CDR3 has 15 residues. CDR3 amino acids: CASSIAAGMGDTQYF. Here the CDR3 DNA reads TGTGCCAGTAGTATCGCGGCAGGGATGGGCGATACGCAGTATTTT.

This chain uses TRBV4-1 with TRBJ1-1; D is ambiguous. This CDR3 contains 14 residues. CDR1 and CDR2 from the germline V gene are MGHRA and YSYEKL. Trimming shortened V by 0 bases and J by 0 bases, and 5 bases separated the two germline ends. CDR3 in DNA: TGCGCCAGCAGCCAAGATAGCCTGAACACTGAAGCTTTCTTT. This translates into CASSQDSLNTEAFF.

The rearrangement joins TRBV21-1 to TRBJ1-1. TRBV21-1 represents a pseudogene. The CDR3 sequence is 15 residues long. CDR3 in amino acids: CASSKVGRVNTEAFF. DNA for the CDR3: TGTGCCAGCAGCAAAGTTGGCAGAGTGAACACTGAAGCTTTCTTT.

V gene TRBV9 combines with J gene TRBJ1-2, with TRBD1 matching 8 bases. This CDR3 comprises 14 residues. CDR1 and CDR2 (germline): SGDLS, YYNGEE. V shed 3 bases and J 3 bases; nucleotides not matched to a gene: 4. This chain's CDR3 is CASSEGTGHYGYTF. The CDR3 nucleotides are TGTGCCAGCAGCGAGGGGACAGGTCACTATGGCTACACCTTC.

Here the CDR3 DNA reads TGTGCCAGCACCTCAAGGGAGGCGGGCAATGAGCAGTTCTTC. It encodes CASTSREAGNEQFF. V gene TRBV11-2 combines with J gene TRBJ2-1, with D possibly TRBD2 on 6 matching bases. The CDR3 loop spans 14 amino acids. V was cut by 7 bases and J by 6 bases, with 16 bases left in between. The germline CDR1 and CDR2 sequences are SGHAT and FQNNGV.

The rearrangement links TRBV10-3 to TRBJ1-5, with 10 nucleotides matching TRBD1. V was clipped by 5 bases and J by 0 bases; unmatched bases: 7. The CDR3 has 17 amino acids. CDR1 and CDR2 from the germline V gene are ENHRY and SYGVKD. The CDR3 spells CAISNTGTGVSNQPQHF. CDR3 nucleotides: TGTGCCATCAGTAATACCGGGACAGGGGTTAGCAATCAGCCCCAGCATTTT.

The V call is TRBV6-6, the J call TRBJ1-1, with 9 bases identical to TRBD1. V lost 6 bases and J lost 5; bases outside the gene matches: 7. Germline values: CDR1 MNHNY, CDR2 SVGAGI (reference sequence). The CDR3 loop spans 14 amino acids. CDR3 sequence reads: CASRDRGAGTEAFF. The DNA of the CDR3 is TGTGCCAGCAGGGACAGGGGCGCAGGAACTGAAGCTTTCTTT.

The chain joins TRBV7-9 to TRBJ2-3, with D perhaps matching TRBD1 (5 bases). Germline CDR1 SEHNR, CDR2 FQNEAQ (reference sequence). Trimming stripped 3 bases from V and 0 bases from J, with 10 bases between. This CDR3 has 15 residues. The CDR3 region has the DNA TGTGCCAGCAGCTTTGACACAGGAAGCACAGATACGCAGTATTTT. Translation gives CASSFDTGSTDTQYF.

The chain couples TRBV9 to TRBJ2-2, with D possibly TRBD2 on 6 matching bases. V lost 7 bases and J 1 base, leaving 17 bases between the germline ends. CDR1 is SGDLS and CDR2 is YYNGEE in the germline V gene. The CDR3 runs 16 residues. In DNA form, the CDR3 reads TGTGCCAGCTGTAGGGATAGCGGAAGGAACACCGGGGAGCTGTTTTTT. It is translated as CASCRDSGRNTGELFF. Full variable domain (rest looked up from reference TRBV9 and TRBJ2-2): DSGVTQTPKHLITATGQRVTLRCSPRSGDLSVYWYQQSLDQGLQFLIQYYNGEERAKGNILERFSAQQFPDLHSELNLSSLELGDSALYFCASCRDSGRNTGELFFGEGSRLTVL.

The CDR3 spells CASSQEGTGGPDTQYF. The CDR3 DNA follows: TGTGCCAGCAGCCAAGAGGGGACAGGGGGCCCAGATACGCAGTATTTT. J is TRBJ2-3 and V is TRBV3-1 (or the pseudogene TRBV3-2); 12 bases agree with TRBD1. Germline-derived CDR1 and CDR2 are LGHDT and YNNKEL (reference sequence). The CDR3 totals 16 residues. V was pared by 0 bases and J by 4 bases, with 2 bases of the junction left unmatched.

The V call is TRBV2, the J call TRBJ2-7, with a tentative D call TRBD1 (5 bases). The CDR3 runs 14 residues. CDR1 and CDR2 from the germline V gene are SNHLY and FYNNEI. V was pared by 5 bases and J by 2 bases, with 13 bases between. CDR3 nucleotides: TGTGCCAGCAGTAGGGCAGGGTCAACCTACGAGCAGTACTTC. Its translation: CASSRAGSTYEQYF.

The chain carries TRBV18 and TRBJ1-1; D perhaps matches TRBD1 (5 bases). Trimming shortened V by 0 bases and J by 2 bases, and 10 bases separated the two germline ends. Germline CDR1 reads KGHSH; CDR2 reads LQKENI. The CDR3 consists of 15 residues. CDR3 DNA: TGTGCCAGCTCACCACCAGGCAGGGTCAACACTGAAGCTTTCTTT. Its protein is CASSPPGRVNTEAFF.